This record concerns one T cell receptor (beta chain) sequence. Its antigen is unidentified. This sample's time point: newly diagnosed, previously untreated cHL patient sample. Newly diagnosed classical Hodgkin lymphoma PBMCs, still untreated, provided the comparison samples. The data belong to a study of PD-1 blockade in classical Hodgkin lymphoma. The length of the CDR3 is 18 residues. Germline V CDR1 and CDR2: SGDLS, YYNGEE. Trimming cost V 4 bases and J 4 bases, with 24 bases left between them. Measured with immunoSEQ multiplex PCR; TCRdb has only the in-frame clones, and not every one. The sample holds around 30,000 clones, roughly 90% seen once. Findings of the study overall: The repertoire differences lack a defined cause, possibly disease activity or prior therapy. Newly diagnosed patients were reported to exhibit reduced baseline TCR diversity relative to healthy donors.

The TCR sequence derives from a human donor with classical Hodgkin lymphoma. The chain combines TRBV9 with TRBJ2-1, with D perhaps matching TRBD2 (5 bases). What was sequenced was peripheral blood mononuclear cells (PBMCs). In nucleotides, the CDR3 is TGTGCCAGCAGCCCATCCTCCCGAGGGTTGTCTCTTTACAATGAGCAGTTCTTC. Residues: CASSPSSRGLSLYNEQFF.